Sequencing of this TCR beta chain was carried out in a study of cytomegalovirus exposure and HLA in healthy donors. The study's findings and limits: Several of the most significant clusters were apparently associated with common viral pathogens in a later analysis. Cytomegalovirus status was reportedly diagnosed by the classifier with high sensitivity and specificity.

V was pared by 4 bases and J by 2 bases, with 5 bases between. This CDR3 contains 12 residues. Germline loops: CDR1 SGHTA, CDR2 FQGTGA. The primer mix had 60 Vbeta and 13 Jbeta primers. Using immunoSEQ multiplex PCR, the repertoire was profiled, and TCRdb retains in-frame clones only, with some absent. The table lists more than 90,000 clones, roughly 70% of them singletons. For this clone: What it recognizes is unknown.

The V and J genes are TRBV7-3 and TRBJ2-5; no definite D call. The receptor was isolated from a man aged 50-59 years in good health and CMV-seronegative. Sequencing was carried out using PBMCs. For the CDR3, the DNA is TGTGCCAGCAGCTCCTATCAAGAGACCCAGTACTTC. Its protein is CASSSYQETQYF.